The TCR beta chain described here comes from a study of control samples from healthy donors and cancer patients. Assay: immunoSEQ multiplex PCR; the TCRdb copy retains only in-frame clones and omits some. The sample shows 130,000 or so clones, 87% of them seen only once. This CDR3 contains 16 residues. The V segment lost 5 bases and the J segment 9 bases; nucleotides outside the gene matches: 14. Germline CDR1 LGHDT, CDR2 YNNKEL (reference sequence). The TCR was taken from a man aged 60-69 years in good health. Sequencing input: blood. V usage is TRBV3-1 (or the pseudogene TRBV3-2) and J usage is TRBJ2-1; 9 positions agree with TRBD1. The CDR3 DNA sequence: TGTGCCAGCAGCAAAGGGACAGGGAGTTTTATCGGTGAGCAGTTCTTC. This codes for CASSKGTGSFIGEQFF.